The 7 T cell receptor beta chains given below trace back to one sample, sequenced in a study of OX40 agonist ivuxolimab in advanced cancers. Only in-frame clones appear in the TCRdb table, and some are missing; sequencing was by immunoSEQ multiplex PCR. The sample shows around 65,000 clones, around 87% of them seen only once. Sequencing used CD4+ or CD8+ T cells sorted from blood, obtained in a trial of the OX40 agonist ivuxolimab. The receptors come from an adult with an advanced solid tumor such as melanoma, head and neck, liver or kidney cancer.

J is TRBJ1-4 and V is TRBV4-2; 10 bases agree with TRBD1. With V trimmed by 1 base and J by 7 bases, 6 bases remained unmatched. This CDR3 spans 16 amino acids. Germline V CDR1 and CDR2: LGHNA, YNFKEQ. CDR3 nucleotides: TGTGCCAGCAGCCAAGTAGGGACAGGGGTAGGTGAAAAACTGTTTTTT. Its translation is CASSQVGTGVGEKLFF.

In the case of this clone: Mismatch with germline at one junction end may stem from a read error. This chain joins TRBV2 and TRBJ2-1, with D perhaps assigned TRBD1 or TRBD2 (6 bases each). This CDR3 is built from 13 residues. CDR1 SNHLY and CDR2 FYNNEI come from the germline V gene. This CDR3 reads CASSEYGGGERFF. Written as DNA, the CDR3 is TGTGCCAGCAGTGAATATGGAGGGGGTGAGCGGTTCTTC.

This clone has a handful of counts. V is TRBV5-1 and J is TRBJ2-7, with 13 bases identical to TRBD2. V shed 0 bases, J shed 5 bases, and the junction held 5 bases outside the gene matches. Germline V gene sequence: CDR1 SGHRS, CDR2 YFSETQ. This CDR3 region has 16 residues. The CDR3 loop reads CASSLGGTSGTHEQYF. The CDR3 region has the DNA TGCGCCAGCAGCTTGGGCGGGACTAGCGGGACTCACGAGCAGTACTTC.

The V and J genes are TRBV7-2 and TRBJ2-5; TRBD2 matches 12 bases. This CDR3 is 16 amino acids long. Trimming took 5 bases from V and 4 from J; bases not matched to a gene: 8. In germline, CDR1 is SGHTA, CDR2 FQGNSA. CDR3 protein: CASSARLAGVGETQYF. CDR3 DNA: TGTGCCAGCAGCGCCCGACTAGCGGGAGTTGGAGAGACCCAGTACTTC.

The chain has TRBV18 and TRBJ1-3, with D unresolved. Trimming removed 3 bases from V and 3 bases from J, with 9 bases in between. The CDR3 has 14 residues. Germline CDR1 KGHSH, CDR2 LQKENI. Written as DNA, the CDR3 is TGTGCCAGCTCACCGGAGAGGAATGGAAACACCATATATTTT. Amino acids: CASSPERNGNTIYF.

This rearrangement joins TRBV4-1 to TRBJ2-5, with D possibly TRBD2 on 5 matching bases. V was clipped by 3 bases and J by 5 bases, with 16 bases between them. The CDR3 contains 15 residues. Germline loops: CDR1 MGHRA, CDR2 YSYEKL. CDR3: CASSQSTSVGETQYF. The CDR3, as DNA: TGCGCCAGCAGCCAGAGTACTAGTGTCGGGGAGACCCAGTACTTC.

The V gene is TRBV7-9, the J gene TRBJ2-5; no clear D. Trimming cost V 5 bases and J 1 base, with 8 bases left between them. CDR3 length: 13 amino acids. The germline V gene has CDR1 SEHNR and CDR2 FQNEAQ (reference sequence). The CDR3 coding sequence is TGTGCCAGCAGCCCGACACCCCAAGAGACCCAGTACTTC. This gives the protein CASSPTPQETQYF.